This T cell receptor beta chain was found in a study of control samples from healthy donors and cancer patients. This clone was seen just once. Germline assignment: CDR1 MNHEY and CDR2 SMNVEV (reference sequence). Trimming removed 6 bases at V and 5 bases at J, with 18 bases between. The CDR3 consists of 15 residues. Method: immunoSEQ multiplex PCR; TCRdb's copy keeps in-frame clones and lacks some. The sample carries about 97,000 clones, about 90% recorded once. This chain links TRBV27 with TRBJ2-3; D possibly corresponds to TRBD2 (6 bases). Material for sequencing was blood. The TCR comes from a woman between 18 and 29 years old in good health. CDR3 DNA sequence: TGTGCCAGCAGCAAAGGGGACTCCCTGGGAGATACGCAGTATTTT. Its protein product is CASSKGDSLGDTQYF.